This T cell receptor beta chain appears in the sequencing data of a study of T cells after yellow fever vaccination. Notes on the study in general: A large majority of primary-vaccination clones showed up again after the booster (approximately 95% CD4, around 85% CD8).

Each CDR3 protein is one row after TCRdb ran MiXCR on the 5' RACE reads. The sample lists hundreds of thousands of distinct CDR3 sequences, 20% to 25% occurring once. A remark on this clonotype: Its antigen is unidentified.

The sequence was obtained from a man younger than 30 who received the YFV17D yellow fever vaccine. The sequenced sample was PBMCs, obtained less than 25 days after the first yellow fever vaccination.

The CDR3 bases are TGTGCCAGCAGCCGAATCGGGCCGAATGAAAAACTGTTTTTT. Its protein product is CASSRIGPNEKLFF. The rearrangement joins TRBV7-9 to TRBJ1-4, with no clear D. This CDR3 spans 14 amino acids. V was pared by 5 bases and J by 5 bases, with 12 bases between. CDR1 and CDR2 (germline): SEHNR, FQNEAQ (reference sequence).